Given below is one T cell receptor beta chain in context. These data belong to a study of control samples from healthy donors and cancer patients. Clones were sequenced by immunoSEQ multiplex PCR, and TCRdb holds only the in-frame ones, with some missing. Seen here are approximately 90,000 clones, roughly 86% observed once, and the top ten hold around a fifth. This CDR3 spans 13 amino acids. J lost 4 bases, V lost 6 bases, and 5 bases had no gene match. The sample consisted of blood. The chain combines TRBV12-3 or TRBV12-4 with TRBJ1-1; TRBD1 matches at 7 bases. The origin of this receptor is a man aged 25 to 40 in good health. Written as DNA, the CDR3 is TGTGCCAGCAGCTTAACAGGGGCCACTGAAGCTTTCTTT. It specifies CASSLTGATEAFF.